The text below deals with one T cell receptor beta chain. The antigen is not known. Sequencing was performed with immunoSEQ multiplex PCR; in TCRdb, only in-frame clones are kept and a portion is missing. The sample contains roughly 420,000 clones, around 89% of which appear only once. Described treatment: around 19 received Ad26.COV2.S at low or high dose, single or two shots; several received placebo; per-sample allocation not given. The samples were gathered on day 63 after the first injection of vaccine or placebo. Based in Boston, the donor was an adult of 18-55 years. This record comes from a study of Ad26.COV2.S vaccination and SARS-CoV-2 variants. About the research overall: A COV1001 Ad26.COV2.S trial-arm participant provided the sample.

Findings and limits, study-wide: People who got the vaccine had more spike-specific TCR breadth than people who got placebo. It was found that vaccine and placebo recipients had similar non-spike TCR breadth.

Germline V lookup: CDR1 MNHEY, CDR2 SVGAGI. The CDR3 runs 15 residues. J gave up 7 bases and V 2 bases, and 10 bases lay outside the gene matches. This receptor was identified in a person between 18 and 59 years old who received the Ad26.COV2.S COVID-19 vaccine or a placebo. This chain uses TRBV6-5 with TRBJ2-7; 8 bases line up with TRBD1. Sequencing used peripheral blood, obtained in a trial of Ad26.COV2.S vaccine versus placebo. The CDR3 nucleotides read TGTGCCAGCAGTTACGCGGCAGGGGGCTTTGGTGAGCAGTACTTC. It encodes CASSYAAGGFGEQYF.